This T cell receptor beta chain comes out of a study of blood T cell repertoires in COVID-19 (dated by TCRdb to the early 2020s). General notes on the study: The collaborator samples originated in the United States, Italy and Spain and spanned the acute and convalescent phases of COVID-19. The prospective study material was composed of cDNA or gDNA derived from T cells, B-cell-depleted T cells, or PBMCs. Subjects who had been exposed to COVID-19, were actively infected with it, or had recovered from it provided the deeply sampled blood TCRbeta repertoires that made up the dataset. The repertoires were released in a freely available public database meant as a resource for research on the immune response to SARS-CoV-2. The samples were drawn from two sources: the first 160 participants of the ongoing ImmuneRACE study, and 1,254 subjects contributed by 6 global collaborators. Sample metadata almost always included a de-identified subject ID, COVID-19 status, age in years and sex. Where HLA class I and class II types were available, the types were taken from metadata supplied by the sample provider, not from assay-based typing.

Turning to this clone: Its antigen specificity is not known. It has no much larger one-base neighbor in the sample; base qualities were not kept.

The collaborating institutions used their own protocols to collect whole blood in K2EDTA tubes. For TCRbeta analysis, collaborator samples were shipped as frozen whole blood, as isolated PBMCs, or as DNA extracted from either sample type. The germline V gene (reference sequence) sets CDR1 to SGHNT and CDR2 to YYREEE. The CDR3, from cysteine to phenylalanine, totals 15 residues. The entry retains the CDR3 DNA only, 45 bases that are in frame from base 1. V drops 0 bases and J drops 2 bases, leaving 8 bases in between. TCRbeta CDR3 regions were amplified from genomic DNA using the immunoSEQ Assay, a bias-controlled multiplex PCR. On the study's bioinformatics: Within the assay, amplification of reference gene primers was used to estimate how many nucleated cells each sample contained. To quantify the absolute abundance of each unique TCRbeta CDR3 rearrangement, sequence reads were collapsed and filtered. Productive Simpson clonality was computed per sample as the square root of Simpson's diversity index over productive rearrangements. What TCRdb holds here is the immuneACCESS table cut down to in-frame rearrangements. Part of the clones is not present; checked against another copy, under half of the missing clones reflect an unresolved V gene, and the others are unexplained. D and trimming were read from the DNA, whereas the V and J calls and clone size are those reported in that table. Counted in this sample were fewer than 80,000 clones; 88% of them appeared once. The top ten hold 20% to 25% of the sample.

What the authors observed across the whole study: How much clinical and demographic metadata was included differed by source and by participant, and the metadata was provided uncurated.

Material: peripheral blood. The chain was built from TRBV5-4 and TRBJ2-2, with no D gene named confidently. The source of this sequence is a woman aged 50 to 60 with active or convalescent COVID-19. The CDR3 reads as follows: CASSLGYTNTGELFF. The DNA reads TGTGCCAGCAGCTTGGGGTATACAAACACCGGGGAGCTGTTTTTT.